The 13 T cell receptor beta chains given below trace back to one sample, sequenced in a study of blood T cell repertoires in COVID-19. The data were produced by immunoSEQ multiplex PCR, yet TCRdb's version contains in-frame clones alone and is incomplete. The sample records 100,000 to 150,000 clones, about 80% being singletons. The sequenced sample consisted of PBMCs or T cells enriched from blood (not recorded which). These receptors were collected from a man aged 35 to 55 with acute COVID-19.

V and J are TRBV5-6 and TRBJ2-7; maybe TRBD2 (6 bases). Germline CDR1 is SGHDT and CDR2 is YYEEEE. V lost 1 base to trimming and J lost 2 bases, with 16 bases between them. CDR3 size: 16 residues. As DNA, the CDR3 is TGTGCCAGCAGCTTGAGGGACTCCCGGTCCACCTACGAGCAGTACTTC. Translating it yields CASSLRDSRSTYEQYF.

The CDR3 loop reads CASSWMGQAMGKLFF. CDR3 coding DNA: TGCGCCAGCAGCTGGATGGGACAGGCCATGGGGAAACTGTTTTTT. The chain links TRBV5-1 to TRBJ1-4; 8 bases agree with TRBD1. There are 15 residues in the CDR3. Germline V gives CDR1 SGHRS, CDR2 YFSETQ. After removal of 3 bases from V and 11 bases from J, the junction contained 12 bases not matched to a gene.

The rearrangement uses TRBV6-5 and TRBJ2-1; 8 positions match TRBD1. The CDR3 is 15 amino acids. After removal of 6 bases from V and 4 bases from J, the junction contained 8 bases not matched to a gene. Germline assignment: CDR1 MNHEY and CDR2 SVGAGI. CDR3 DNA sequence: TGTGCCAGCAGGCGCGGGACAGGTAATTACAATGAGCAGTTCTTC. This sequence encodes CASRRGTGNYNEQFF.

The V and J genes are TRBV5-1 and TRBJ2-3; possible D gene TRBD2, 7 bases. The CDR3 consists of 16 residues. V dropped 0 bases and J dropped 5 bases, with 16 bases sitting between them. The germline V gene encodes CDR1 SGHRS and CDR2 YFSETQ. CDR3 residues: CASSLEGGGRGDTQYF. The CDR3 region has the DNA TGCGCCAGCAGCTTGGAAGGCGGGGGCCGGGGAGATACGCAGTATTTT. Looking up the rest from reference TRBV5-1 and TRBJ2-3 gives the full variable domain: KAGVTQTPRYLIKTRGQQVTLSCSPISGHRSVSWYQQTPGQGLQFLFEYFSETQRNKGNFPGRFSGRQFSNSRSEMNVSTLELGDSALYLCASSLEGGGRGDTQYFGPGTRLTVL.

The CDR3 loop is CATHGQTQETQYF. As DNA, the CDR3 is TGTGCCACACATGGACAGACCCAAGAGACCCAGTACTTC. The chain uses TRBV10-3 and TRBJ2-5, with D perhaps matching TRBD1 (6 bases). The CDR3 sequence is 13 residues long. Trimming left V 10 bases short and J 1 base short, with 13 bases between. Germline V gene sequence: CDR1 ENHRY, CDR2 SYGVKD.

J is TRBJ1-3 and V is TRBV19; no clear D. The CDR3 is 15 amino acids. Trimming pared 4 bases from V and 0 bases from J, leaving 10 bases between. CDR1 is LNHDA, CDR2 SQIVND, per germline (reference sequence). CDR3 bases: TGTGCCAGTAGTACCATTGACATCTCTGGAAACACCATATATTTT. Its translation is CASSTIDISGNTIYF.

V usage is TRBV6-6 and J usage is TRBJ1-5; D is unresolved. Per germline, CDR1 MNHNY and CDR2 SVGAGI (reference sequence). CDR3 length: 15 amino acids. V lost 5 bases, J lost 0 bases, and 11 bases lay in between. Written as DNA, the CDR3 is TGTGCCAGCAGTCCCCCTCCTTATAGCAATCAGCCCCAGCATTTT. Protein sequence: CASSPPPYSNQPQHF.

This chain uses TRBV18 with TRBJ1-1, with D perhaps matching TRBD1 (5 bases). The germline CDR1 and CDR2 sequences are KGHSH and LQKENI. This CDR3 is 12 amino acids long. V was shortened by 4 bases and J by 8 bases, with 11 bases between the two germline ends. The CDR3 reads CASSLSGGEAFF. CDR3 DNA sequence: TGTGCCAGCTCACTCTCGGGGGGGGAAGCTTTCTTT.

The CDR3 DNA follows: TGCGCCAGCAGCACCGGGACAGGGGCCCTTAATGAAAAACTGTTTTTT. This translates into CASSTGTGALNEKLFF. The V gene is TRBV5-1, the J gene TRBJ1-4; the match to TRBD1 covers 10 bases. V shed 4 bases, J shed 4 bases, and the junction held 7 bases outside the gene matches. Germline CDR1 and CDR2: SGHRS and YFSETQ. The CDR3 is 16 residues long.

This clone was seen at least ten times. The chain has TRBV14 and TRBJ1-4; 9 bases match TRBD1. The V and J ends lost 4 bases and 3 bases, in that order; junction bases with no gene match: 6. Germline loops: CDR1 SGHDN, CDR2 FVKESK. The CDR3 is 16 residues long. The CDR3 region is CASSPTGGKANEKLFF. CDR3 bases: TGTGCCAGCAGCCCTACAGGGGGCAAGGCTAATGAAAAACTGTTTTTT.

The CDR3 nucleotides read TGTGCCAGCAGCCCCGTTTTGAGCGGGGGGGCCGTCGGGGAGCTGTTTTTT. Translation: CASSPVLSGGAVGELFF. The V call is TRBV5-4, the J call TRBJ2-2; 10 bases are shared with TRBD2. V shed 4 bases, J shed 7 bases, and the junction held 13 bases outside the gene matches. The CDR3 consists of 17 residues. Per germline, CDR1 SGHNT and CDR2 YYREEE (reference sequence).

This clone was seen only once. This chain links TRBV4-2 with TRBJ2-7; 10 bases fit TRBD2. The V gene end was trimmed by 4 bases and the J gene end by 5 bases; junction bases not matched to a gene: 5. The germline V gene encodes CDR1 LGHNA and CDR2 YNFKEQ. The CDR3 length is 14 residues. The CDR3, as DNA: TGTGCCAGCAGCCCCTTAGCGGGGGGTAACGAGCAGTACTTC. Its protein is CASSPLAGGNEQYF.

The chain joins TRBV6-5 to TRBJ1-1, with 7 bases aligning to TRBD1. The V gene end was trimmed by 9 bases and the J gene end by 6 bases; junction bases not matched to a gene: 10. The CDR3 contains 13 residues. Germline V gives CDR1 MNHEY, CDR2 SVGAGI. In nucleotides, the CDR3 is TGTGCCAGTTCTCCGGGACAGAAACCTGAAGCTTTCTTT. Its protein is CASSPGQKPEAFF.